The 26 T cell receptor beta chains presented below share a single source sample, sequenced in a study of OX40 agonist ivuxolimab in advanced cancers. Measured with immunoSEQ multiplex PCR; TCRdb has only the in-frame clones, and not every one. The table shows about 22,000 clones, with approximately 85% occurring only once. The sample was CD4+ or CD8+ T cells sorted from blood, taken in a trial of the OX40 agonist ivuxolimab. Receptors originate from an adult with an advanced solid tumor such as melanoma, head and neck, liver or kidney cancer.

This clone appeared once. The chain recombines TRBV9 with TRBJ2-2; 8 bases map to TRBD2. V shed 4 bases and J 6 bases; nucleotides not matched to a gene: 8. The CDR3 totals 15 residues. CDR1 is SGDLS, CDR2 YYNGEE, per germline. The CDR3 spells CASSPRLATAGELFF. As DNA, the CDR3 is TGTGCCAGCAGCCCCAGACTAGCGACGGCCGGGGAGCTGTTTTTT.

In its sample, this clone was seen many times. This chain connects TRBV6-5 to TRBJ2-3; 11 bases match TRBD2. CDR1 is MNHEY and CDR2 is SVGAGI in the germline V gene. J was trimmed by 3 bases and V by 5 bases; bases with no gene match: 4. This CDR3 contains 15 residues. The CDR3 sequence is CASSQIAGGTDTQYF. CDR3 nucleotide sequence: TGTGCCAGCAGTCAAATAGCGGGGGGGACAGATACGCAGTATTTT.

V gene TRBV11-2 combines with J gene TRBJ1-1; D is unresolved. Germline V gene data show CDR1 as SGHAT and CDR2 as FQNNGV. The V end lost 5 bases, the J end lost 1 base, and 8 bases lay between the germline ends. The length of the CDR3 is 13 residues. The CDR3 region has the DNA TGTGCCAGCAGCCGTTCCGGGAACACTGAAGCTTTCTTT. It is translated as CASSRSGNTEAFF.

The chain is built from TRBV7-8 and TRBJ2-3; D possibly matches TRBD1 or TRBD2 (5 bases each). V was pared by 5 bases and J by 5 bases, with 17 bases between. The CDR3 spans 15 residues. The germline CDR1 and CDR2 sequences are SGHVS and FQNEAQ. DNA for the CDR3: TGTGCCAGCAGCCAGGGACCGAGAGGGATAGATACGCAGTATTTT. Translating gives CASSQGPRGIDTQYF.

V gene TRBV2 combines with J gene TRBJ2-1; 8 bases match TRBD1. The CDR3 sequence is 15 residues long. Germline assignment: CDR1 SNHLY and CDR2 FYNNEI. Losses at the gene ends were 6 bases for V and 4 bases for J; bases not matched to a gene: 8. The CDR3 loop reads CASRGQVLSYNEQFF. Here the CDR3 DNA reads TGTGCCAGCAGGGGACAGGTCTTGTCTTACAATGAGCAGTTCTTC. Combining the CDR3 with reference TRBV2 and TRBJ2-1 gives the whole variable domain EPEVTQTPSHQVTQMGQEVILRCVPISNHLYFYWYRQILGQKVEFLVSFYNNEISEKSEIFDDQFSVERPDGSNFTLKIRSTKLEDSAMYFCASRGQVLSYNEQFFGPGTRLTVL.

This chain connects TRBV11-2 to TRBJ2-5; TRBD2 might be the D (5 bases). The CDR3 is 10 amino acids. V was clipped by 11 bases and J by 9 bases, with 13 bases between them. Germline-derived CDR1 and CDR2 are SGHAT and FQNNGV. The CDR3 bases are TGTGCCCTGGGCAAGGAGGCCCAGTACTTC. Translation gives CALGKEAQYF.

The chain links TRBV5-8 to TRBJ1-5; D remains unclear. The CDR3 spans 12 residues. The germline V gene encodes CDR1 SGHTS and CDR2 YDEGEE. Trimming shortened V by 0 bases and J by 7 bases, and 5 bases separated the two germline ends. The chain's CDR3 is CASSLVRQPQHF. CDR3 nucleotide sequence: TGTGCCAGCAGCTTGGTGCGCCAGCCCCAGCATTTT.

The chain has TRBV4-1 and TRBJ1-5; the D is unclear. V was cut by 4 bases and J by 2 bases, with 9 bases left in between. This CDR3 is built from 14 residues. Germline V lookup: CDR1 MGHRA, CDR2 YSYEKL. This CDR3 reads CASSLDRGNQPQHF. CDR3 nucleotides: TGCGCCAGCAGCCTGGACCGCGGCAATCAGCCCCAGCATTTT.

This clone ranks as medium-sized. The rearrangement uses TRBV7-8 and TRBJ1-1; D uncertain. This CDR3 has 11 residues. Between the trimmed V and J ends, which lost 3 bases and 7 bases, there was a span of 6 bases. Germline CDR1 is SGHVS and CDR2 is FQNEAQ. The CDR3 spells CASSLVGEAFF. The CDR3 DNA is TGTGCCAGCAGCTTGGTGGGTGAAGCTTTCTTT.

This chain connects TRBV7-8 to TRBJ1-2; TRBD1 matches at 7 bases. With V trimmed by 2 bases and J by 6 bases, 6 bases remained unmatched. The CDR3 consists of 14 residues. Germline V gives CDR1 SGHVS, CDR2 FQNEAQ. The CDR3 DNA follows: TGTGCCAGCAGCTTATCTCCCGACAGGGATGGCTACACCTTC. Encoded protein: CASSLSPDRDGYTF.

V and J are TRBV4-2 and TRBJ2-7; no reliable D call. V gave up 0 bases and J gave up 3 bases, with 6 bases separating them. Germline CDR1 and CDR2: LGHNA and YNFKEQ. The CDR3 sequence is 13 residues long. CDR3 DNA: TGTGCCAGCAGCCAAGATCCGGTCTACGAGCAGTACTTC. Protein sequence: CASSQDPVYEQYF.

The chain joins TRBV9 to TRBJ2-1; weak D call: TRBD2 (6 bases). V lost 0 bases, J lost 6 bases, and 13 bases lay in between. There are 15 residues in the CDR3. The germline gives CDR1 SGDLS, CDR2 YYNGEE. Here the CDR3 DNA reads TGTGCCAGCAGCGTAGGGGGAGGTGGGACCAATGAGCAGTTCTTC. Encoded protein: CASSVGGGGTNEQFF.

The chain has TRBV18 and TRBJ2-7; D unresolved. V lost 8 bases and J 5 bases, leaving 16 bases between the germline ends. The CDR3 is 13 residues long. From germline, CDR1 is KGHSH and CDR2 LQKENI. CDR3 loop: CASPQGLGDEQYF. CDR3 nucleotide sequence: TGTGCCAGCCCACAAGGGCTGGGCGACGAGCAGTACTTC.

The chain couples TRBV19 to TRBJ2-1; a weak D match, TRBD2 (6 bases). The germline gives CDR1 LNHDA, CDR2 SQIVND (reference sequence). This CDR3 has 13 amino acids. V lost 2 bases, J lost 9 bases, and 11 bases lay in between. The CDR3 nucleotides are TGTGCCAGTAGTATACGACGGGGGTCTGAGCAGTTCTTC. Its translation: CASSIRRGSEQFF.

V and J are TRBV27 and TRBJ1-6, with 8 positions matching TRBD1. Per the germline V gene, CDR1 is MNHEY and CDR2 is SMNVEV (reference sequence). The V segment lost 1 base and the J segment 5 bases; nucleotides outside the gene matches: 10. The CDR3 runs 18 residues. DNA for the CDR3: TGTGCCAGCAGTTTATTTTCGCAGGGGGCTTTGCATAATTCACCCCTCCACTTT. Encoded protein: CASSLFSQGALHNSPLHF.

The rearrangement joins TRBV6-5 to TRBJ2-7; TRBD2 agrees at 8 bases. This CDR3 has 15 residues. Looked up from germline, CDR1 is MNHEY and CDR2 is SVGAGI. J was trimmed by 3 bases and V by 0 bases; bases with no gene match: 4. The chain's CDR3 is CASSYSSGVIYEQYF. In DNA form, the CDR3 reads TGTGCCAGCAGTTACTCTAGCGGGGTCATCTACGAGCAGTACTTC.

There are a few counts of this clone. J is TRBJ1-1 and V is TRBV4-1, with D hard to call. Trimming removed 3 bases from V and 6 bases from J, with 14 bases in between. Germline values: CDR1 MGHRA, CDR2 YSYEKL. The CDR3 sequence is 14 residues long. As DNA, the CDR3 is TGCGCCAGCAGCCAGTCTGTAGCAGCGGCTGAAGCTTTCTTT. Protein product: CASSQSVAAAEAFF.

The chain carries TRBV10-1 and TRBJ2-3, with D hard to call. V was cut by 0 bases and J by 8 bases, with 9 bases left in between. The CDR3 extends over 13 amino acids. The germline V gene encodes CDR1 WNHNN and CDR2 SYGVQD (reference sequence). CDR3 protein: CASSESLVGTQYF. In nucleotides, the CDR3 is TGCGCCAGCAGTGAGTCGTTGGTTGGTACGCAGTATTTT.

DNA of the CDR3: TGTGCCAGCAGCGTAGGTGGGGGGCCTACTGAAGCTTTCTTT. Amino acids: CASSVGGGPTEAFF. The chain links TRBV9 to TRBJ1-1; D perhaps matches TRBD1 (6 bases). Deletions cut 0 bases from V and 5 bases from J, with 11 bases between. CDR3 length equals 14 residues. Germline values: CDR1 SGDLS, CDR2 YYNGEE.

The V and J genes are TRBV27 and TRBJ2-7; 9 nucleotides agree with TRBD2. The CDR3 totals 18 residues. Unmatched junction bases numbered 13, after V lost 2 bases and J lost 2 bases. Per the germline V gene, CDR1 is MNHEY and CDR2 is SMNVEV (reference sequence). As DNA, the CDR3 is TGTGCCAGCAGTTTAGGATCGAGCGGGAGGCCTAAACCCTACGAGCAGTACTTC. Protein sequence: CASSLGSSGRPKPYEQYF.

This clone was observed a handful of times. The chain is built from TRBV6-6 and TRBJ1-1; 10 nucleotides line up with TRBD1. Germline V gene lookup returns CDR1 MNHNY and CDR2 SVGAGI (reference sequence). Trimming at V came to 4 bases and at J to 4 bases, leaving 6 bases not matched to a gene. The CDR3 runs 15 residues. CDR3 in amino acids: CASSLGTGESTEAFF. CDR3 bases: TGTGCCAGCAGTTTGGGGACAGGGGAGTCCACTGAAGCTTTCTTT.

This clone was seen only a few times. The genes are TRBV2 and TRBJ2-7, with D perhaps matching TRBD2 (6 bases). CDR3 length equals 15 residues. Germline V gene sequence: CDR1 SNHLY, CDR2 FYNNEI. V lost 7 bases and J 0 bases, leaving 16 bases between the germline ends. The CDR3 coding sequence is TGTGCCAGCACCCTCCGGGGGACGGCCTCCTACGAGCAGTACTTC. Translation: CASTLRGTASYEQYF.

The V and J genes are TRBV27 and TRBJ2-1, with 9 bases fitting TRBD2. The CDR3 length is 15 residues. CDR1 and CDR2 from the germline V gene are MNHEY and SMNVEV (reference sequence). V trimming: 1 base; J trimming: 10 bases; junction bases outside the gene matches: 8. Here the CDR3 reads CASSLWLAGSLEQFF. CDR3 nucleotide sequence: TGTGCCAGCAGTTTATGGCTAGCGGGGTCCTTAGAGCAGTTCTTC.

The J gene is TRBJ2-7, the V gene TRBV6-5; tentatively, D is TRBD2 (5 bases). V dropped 0 bases and J dropped 2 bases, with 8 bases sitting between them. CDR3 length equals 14 residues. Germline V gives CDR1 MNHEY, CDR2 SVGAGI. The CDR3 loop reads CASSYSGAPYEQYF. Here the CDR3 DNA reads TGTGCCAGCAGTTACTCGGGAGCGCCCTACGAGCAGTACTTC.

The genes are TRBV4-1 and TRBJ2-7; D is tentatively TRBD1 or TRBD2 (5 bases each). V gave up 4 bases and J gave up 4 bases, with 14 bases separating them. Per germline, CDR1 MGHRA and CDR2 YSYEKL. CDR3 length: 14 amino acids. The chain's CDR3 is CASSPTGQIYEQYF. In DNA form, the CDR3 reads TGCGCCAGCAGCCCTACGGGGCAAATTTACGAGCAGTACTTC.

This chain connects TRBV27 to TRBJ2-1, with 11 positions matching TRBD1. V lost 1 base and J lost 3; bases outside the gene matches: 2. CDR1 is MNHEY, CDR2 SMNVEV, per germline (reference sequence). The CDR3 is 16 amino acids. The CDR3: CASSLFGTGGYNEQFF. The CDR3 DNA reads as TGTGCCAGCAGTTTATTCGGGACAGGGGGCTACAATGAGCAGTTCTTC.